The 6 T cell receptor beta chains below all came from one sample that was sequenced in a study of T cells after somatic rescue of genetic block. Sequencing was performed with immunoSEQ multiplex PCR; in TCRdb, only in-frame clones are kept and a portion is missing. The table includes tens of thousands of clones, approximately 90% detected once. Specimen: peripheral blood mononuclear cells (PBMCs). All receptors come from a man aged 35-49 years.

The V call is TRBV7-8, the J call TRBJ2-1, with TRBD1 as a possible D gene (5 bases). Trimming cost V 1 base and J 5 bases, with 15 bases left between them. The length of the CDR3 is 16 residues. The germline V gene encodes CDR1 SGHVS and CDR2 FQNEAQ. The CDR3 DNA reads as TGTGCCAGCAGCTTAGAAGGGGCGCCCAGAGACAATGAGCAGTTCTTC. Encoded protein: CASSLEGAPRDNEQFF.

The V gene is TRBV6-6, the J gene TRBJ2-7; 9 nucleotides line up with TRBD1. Germline-derived CDR1 and CDR2 are MNHNY and SVGAGI (reference sequence). V gave up 5 bases and J gave up 5 bases; unmatched junction bases: 7. CDR3 length: 14 amino acids. In DNA, the CDR3 is TGTGCCAGCAGTCCTTGGGACAGGGAGAACGAGCAGTACTTC. It yields the protein CASSPWDRENEQYF.

The chain joins TRBV4-1 to TRBJ2-1; 8 bases align to TRBD2. V lost 0 bases, J lost 2 bases, and 3 bases stayed unmatched. In germline, CDR1 is MGHRA, CDR2 YSYEKL. The CDR3 spans 16 residues. CDR3 protein: CASSQDQREPYNEQFF. In DNA, the CDR3 is TGCGCCAGCAGCCAAGATCAGCGGGAGCCCTACAATGAGCAGTTCTTC.

V and J are TRBV11-2 and TRBJ2-3; D might be TRBD2 (6 bases). V was clipped by 4 bases and J by 4 bases, with 18 bases between them. Germline V CDR1 and CDR2: SGHAT, FQNNGV. The CDR3 covers 16 residues. CDR3 in DNA: TGTGCCAGCAGCTCGGGGTTTTCGGGAGTTGCAGATACGCAGTATTTT. It is translated as CASSSGFSGVADTQYF.

The chain is built from TRBV2 and TRBJ2-7, with D unclear. V was clipped by 8 bases and J by 5 bases, with 19 bases between them. Germline CDR1 is SNHLY and CDR2 is FYNNEI. The CDR3 covers 14 residues. Written as DNA, the CDR3 is TGTGCCAGCCGAGACCCAGGCGACGCAAACGAGCAGTACTTC. As protein: CASRDPGDANEQYF.

This chain joins TRBV5-4 and TRBJ2-5; 8 bases are shared with TRBD2. There are 16 residues in the CDR3. Germline V CDR1 and CDR2: SGHNT, YYREEE (reference sequence). V lost 3 bases and J lost 4; bases outside the gene matches: 11. The CDR3 loop is CASSSPTGRGVETQYF. The CDR3 DNA reads TGTGCCAGCAGCTCCCCGACTGGGCGGGGGGTAGAGACCCAGTACTTC.